The 17 T cell receptor beta chains below come from one sample, sequenced in a study of T-cell memory formation after mild COVID-19. One entry per CDR3 protein results from TCRdb running MiXCR on the 5' RACE reads. The data hold 300,000 to 400,000 distinct CDR3 sequences, with approximately 16% observed a single time. The sample was PBMCs or a T cell subset sorted from them (not recorded which). Every receptor here comes from a man aged 18 to 30 who had mild COVID-19 (a few samples of this study predate the infection). Cell type and time point are not known.

This clonotype came up many times. V gene TRBV4-1 combines with J gene TRBJ2-3; 8 bases are shared with TRBD1. The germline CDR1 and CDR2 sequences are MGHRA and YSYEKL. With 1 base clipped from V and 4 bases from J, the junction kept 7 bases outside the gene matches. This CDR3 spans 16 amino acids. CDR3 nucleotide sequence: TGCGCCAGCAGCCAAGCCCAGGGGGCGCTCCCAGATACGCAGTATTTT. Its translation: CASSQAQGALPDTQYF.

This clonotype was seen ten or more times. This chain connects TRBV20-1 to TRBJ2-4; either TRBD1 or TRBD2 may fit D (6 bases each). V was shortened by 0 bases and J by 6 bases, with 9 bases between the two germline ends. CDR1 is DFQATT and CDR2 is SNEGSKA in the germline V gene (reference sequence). The CDR3 sequence is 13 residues long. CDR3 in amino acids: CSARDRGPNIQYF. The CDR3 nucleotides read TGCAGTGCTAGAGATCGGGGGCCAAACATTCAGTACTTC.

The rearrangement joins TRBV11-2 to TRBJ2-3; D uncertain. V was pared by 3 bases and J by 2 bases, with 9 bases between. The CDR3 has 14 amino acids. Looked up from germline, CDR1 is SGHAT and CDR2 is FQNNGV. CDR3 amino acids: CASSLGSPTDTQYF. As DNA, the CDR3 is TGTGCCAGCAGCTTGGGGTCACCCACAGATACGCAGTATTTT.

This clonotype was counted at least ten times. The chain has TRBV29-1 and TRBJ2-1; 9 positions agree with TRBD1. This CDR3 has 13 amino acids. V dropped 4 bases and J dropped 7; count of bases not matched to a gene: 5. Germline V gives CDR1 SQVTM, CDR2 ANQGSEA. In DNA, the CDR3 is TGCAGCGTTGGACAGGGGGTGGGGAATGAGCAGTTCTTC. Amino acid sequence: CSVGQGVGNEQFF.

The chain couples TRBV24-1 to TRBJ1-1; D unclear. This CDR3 contains 14 residues. The V and J ends lost 11 bases and 5 bases respectively, with 20 bases between them. Germline CDR1 reads KGHDR; CDR2 reads SFDVKD. The CDR3 region has the DNA TGTGCCAAAAATCACCGTTCCAACAGAACTGAAGCTTTCTTT. This encodes CAKNHRSNRTEAFF.

In its sample, this clonotype was seen a few times. The chain combines TRBV12-3 or TRBV12-4 with TRBJ2-1; tentatively, D is TRBD2 (6 bases). The ends were cut back, 5 bases at V and 7 bases at J, with 12 bases in the middle. This CDR3 spans 13 amino acids. The CDR3 is CASSRDWTNEQFF. The CDR3 nucleotides are TGTGCCAGCAGTCGGGACTGGACTAATGAGCAGTTCTTC.

The chain couples TRBV5-1 to TRBJ1-5, with D tentatively TRBD1 (6 bases). The CDR3 spans 13 residues. V was pared by 3 bases and J by 4 bases, with 8 bases between. Germline V lookup: CDR1 SGHRS, CDR2 YFSETQ. CDR3 in DNA: TGCGCCAGCAGCTCGGGACAAAATCAGCCCCAGCATTTT. Its protein product is CASSSGQNQPQHF.

J is TRBJ2-3 and V is TRBV25-1; no definite D call. The CDR3 extends over 14 amino acids. Trimming shortened V by 3 bases and J by 3 bases, and 10 bases separated the two germline ends. CDR1 is MGHDK, CDR2 SYGVNS, per germline. CDR3 amino acids: CASSDPRSTDTQYF. DNA of the CDR3: TGTGCCAGCAGTGATCCTCGGTCTACAGATACGCAGTATTTT.

This clonotype was observed a handful of times. The genes are TRBV7-2 and TRBJ2-7, with 11 nucleotides matching TRBD2. CDR1 and CDR2 from the germline V gene are SGHTA and FQGNSA. There are 16 residues in the CDR3. V was pared by 2 bases and J by 5 bases, with 8 bases of the junction left unmatched. The CDR3 sequence: CASSLLASGGFNEQYF. The CDR3 DNA is TGTGCCAGCAGCTTATTGGCTAGCGGGGGGTTCAACGAGCAGTACTTC.

The V gene is TRBV12-3 or TRBV12-4, the J gene TRBJ2-2, with 7 bases identical to TRBD1. V trimming: 6 bases; J trimming: 7 bases; junction bases outside the gene matches: 8. The CDR3 is 14 residues long. The CDR3 protein is CASSLTRDSGELFF. As DNA, the CDR3 is TGTGCCAGCAGCCTCACAAGGGACAGCGGGGAGCTGTTTTTT.

The CDR3 here is CASRRGGILYGYTF. For the CDR3, the DNA is TGTGCCAGCAGGAGGGGGGGGATCCTTTATGGCTACACCTTC. The rearrangement links TRBV27 to TRBJ1-2, with D tentatively TRBD1 (6 bases). Trimming took off 6 bases at V and 5 bases at J, with 16 bases between the two ends. The CDR3 covers 14 residues. Germline V gives CDR1 MNHEY, CDR2 SMNVEV (reference sequence).

There are a few counts of this clonotype. This chain joins TRBV13 and TRBJ1-1, with D unclear. The V end lost 8 bases, the J end lost 7 bases, and 14 bases lay between the germline ends. Germline assignment: CDR1 PRHDT and CDR2 FYEKMQ (reference sequence). CDR3 length equals 12 residues. CDR3 DNA: TGTGCCAGCCGTAGAGCCCCGGGTGAAGCTTTCTTT. Its translation is CASRRAPGEAFF.

This chain links TRBV20-1 with TRBJ1-2; 9 bases fit TRBD1. This CDR3 comprises 15 residues. Losses at the gene ends were 5 bases for V and 4 bases for J; bases not matched to a gene: 11. Germline V CDR1 and CDR2: DFQATT, SNEGSKA (reference sequence). DNA for the CDR3: TGCAGTGCTGGCCCGGGACAGGGAACCCGCTATGGCTACACCTTC. Its protein product is CSAGPGQGTRYGYTF.

The genes are TRBV2 and TRBJ1-4; 8 positions match TRBD1. CDR1 SNHLY and CDR2 FYNNEI come from the germline V gene. The V gene end was trimmed by 8 bases and the J gene end by 3 bases; junction bases not matched to a gene: 20. The CDR3 totals 19 residues. The CDR3 loop reads CASGEPDRVSAPANEKLFF. The CDR3 DNA follows: TGTGCCAGCGGAGAGCCGGACAGGGTATCGGCTCCGGCTAATGAAAAACTGTTTTTT.

This clonotype was observed a handful of times. The chain recombines TRBV3-1 with TRBJ1-2, with unresolved D. Per germline, CDR1 LGHDT and CDR2 YNNKEL (reference sequence). The V gene lost 6 bases and the J gene lost 3 bases, with 11 bases spanning the gap. The CDR3 runs 13 residues. The CDR3 DNA sequence: TGTGCCAGCAGAGCGACCGGCCACTATGGCTACACCTTC. Amino acids: CASRATGHYGYTF.

The sample holds a few counts of this clonotype. The CDR3 bases are TGTGCCAGCAGTACCAGACACGGTCACAATGAGCAGTTCTTC. Protein sequence: CASSTRHGHNEQFF. The rearrangement uses TRBV6-2 or TRBV6-3 and TRBJ2-1; D gene unclear. Germline CDR1 reads MNHEY; CDR2 reads SVGEGT. This CDR3 is 14 amino acids long. V gave up 5 bases and J gave up 5 bases, with 13 bases separating them.

This clonotype has at least ten counts. The chain links TRBV15 to TRBJ1-6; possibly TRBD1 for D (6 bases). Trimming took off 5 bases at V and 10 bases at J, with 18 bases between the two ends. Germline V gene lookup returns CDR1 LNHNV and CDR2 YYDKDF (reference sequence). CDR3 length: 15 residues. CDR3 in DNA: TGTGCCACCAGCCTAACTAGAGAACAGGGATCACCCCTCCACTTT. Protein sequence: CATSLTREQGSPLHF.